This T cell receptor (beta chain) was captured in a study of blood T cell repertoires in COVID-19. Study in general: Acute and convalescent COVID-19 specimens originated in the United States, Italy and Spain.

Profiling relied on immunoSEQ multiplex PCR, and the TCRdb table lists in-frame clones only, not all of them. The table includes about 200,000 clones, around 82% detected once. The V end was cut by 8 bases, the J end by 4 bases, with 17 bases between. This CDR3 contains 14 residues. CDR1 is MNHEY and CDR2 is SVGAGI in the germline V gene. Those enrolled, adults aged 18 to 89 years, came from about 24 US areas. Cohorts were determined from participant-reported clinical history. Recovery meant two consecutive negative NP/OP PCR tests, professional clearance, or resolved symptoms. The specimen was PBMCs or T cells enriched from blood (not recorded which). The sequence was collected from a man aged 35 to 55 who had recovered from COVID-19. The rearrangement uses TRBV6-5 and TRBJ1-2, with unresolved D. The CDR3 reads CASSAGRPFYGYTF. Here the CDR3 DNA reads TGTGCCAGCTCCGCGGGCCGCCCATTCTATGGCTACACCTTC.